This T cell receptor (beta chain) was sequenced in a study of blood T cell repertoires in COVID-19. V was shortened by 5 bases and J by 2 bases, with 12 bases between the two germline ends. Germline V lookup: CDR1 KGHSH, CDR2 LQKENI. This CDR3 is 14 amino acids long. Sequenced by immunoSEQ multiplex PCR; TCRdb stores in-frame clones only, minus some. Among 100,000 to 120,000 clones listed, roughly 84% were seen once. Sequenced sample: peripheral blood. The source is a man in his forties with acute or convalescent COVID-19. The V gene is TRBV18, the J gene TRBJ2-5; a weak D match, TRBD1 (6 bases). The CDR3 nucleotides are TGTGCCAGCTCAGCCGGGACAAAACAAGAGACCCAGTACTTC. As protein: CASSAGTKQETQYF. Together with reference TRBV18 and TRBJ2-5, the CDR3 gives the full variable domain: NAGVMQNPRHLVRRRGQEARLRCSPMKGHSHVYWYRQLPEEGLKFMVYLQKENIIDESGMPKERFSAEFPKEGPSILRIQQVVRGDSAAYFCASSAGTKQETQYFGPGTRLLVL.